The clone carrying this T cell receptor beta chain has only a few counts. Unmatched junction bases numbered 9, after V lost 3 bases and J lost 1 base. The CDR3 has 17 amino acids. Germline CDR1 SGDLS, CDR2 YYNGEE. Each CDR3 protein gets one entry after TCRdb re-called the RT-PCR reads with MiXCR. The profile shows about 680,000 distinct CDR3 sequences, 14% of them singletons. The rearrangement uses TRBV9 and TRBJ2-2, with 7 positions matching TRBD1. Sequencing was carried out using memory CD4+ T cells from blood. This TCR derives from a female donor in good health, serving as a healthy control. The DNA of the CDR3 is TGTGCCAGCAGCGCCGGGACAGTAAATTTGAACACCGGGGAGCTGTTTTTT. This encodes CASSAGTVNLNTGELFF. The variable domain in full, completed from reference TRBV9 and TRBJ2-2, reads DSGVTQTPKHLITATGQRVTLRCSPRSGDLSVYWYQQSLDQGLQFLIQYYNGEERAKGNILERFSAQQFPDLHSELNLSSLELGDSALYFCASSAGTVNLNTGELFFGEGSRLTVL.